These T cell receptor beta chains were read from a single sample in a study of T-cell reconstitution after alpha-beta-depleted transplantation in children. TCRdb re-analysed the PCR reads in MiXCR, keeping a single row per CDR3 protein. This table has almost 500,000 distinct CDR3 sequences, about 10% appearing once. Here the sequenced sample was PBMCs, taken before TCRalphabeta/CD19-depleted stem cell transplant. The receptor set was obtained from a child aged 2 to 15 with inherited bone marrow failure, due to receive a stem cell transplant. CDR3s include the opening cysteine and the closing phenylalanine or tryptophan. The order of the fields is V gene, clone size, J gene, D gene, CDR3 DNA, CDR3 protein. The D gene is left open where the match is weak. Rows may omit the clone size; those that give it use once, few, many or a size class.

TRBV9,many,TRBJ2-7,TRBD2,TGTGCCAGCAGCCAGCGGGGACTAGGGGCGCGGGACGAGCAGTACTTC,CASSQRGLGARDEQYF
TRBV7-2,many,TRBJ2-7,NA,TGTGCCAGCAGCCCGAGGTTGCTCCGCGAGCAGTACTTC,CASSPRLLREQYF
TRBV29-1,many,TRBJ2-7,TRBD1,TGCAGCGCAGAGACAGGGATCTCCTACGAGCAGTACTTC,CSAETGISYEQYF
TRBV7-9,NA,TRBJ2-7,NA,TGTGCCAGCAGCCCTAGGGGACTTTCCGACGAGCAGTACTTC,CASSPRGLSDEQYF
TRBV27,many,TRBJ2-7,TRBD1,TGTGCCAGCAGGCGTGGGACAGGGGACGGCTACGAGCAGTACTTC,CASRRGTGDGYEQYF
TRBV4-1,many,TRBJ1-3,NA,TGCGCCAGCAGCCAACTGTCTCTCGTCTCTGGAAACACCATATATTTT,CASSQLSLVSGNTIYF
TRBV24-1,many,TRBJ1-1,TRBD1,TGTGCCACCAGTGATGCCGGACAGGGGGGCACTGAAGCTTTCTTT,CATSDAGQGGTEAFF
TRBV27,many,TRBJ2-1,NA,TGTGCCAGGTATACAGGATACAATGAGCAGTTCTTC,CARYTGYNEQFF
TRBV5-1,many,TRBJ1-6,NA,TGCGCCAGCAGCCCGGACTTAGCTTCACCCCTCCACTTT,CASSPDLASPLHF
TRBV10-3,many,TRBJ2-5,NA,TGTGCCATCAGATCCCAGGGGTACCGTGGGCAAGAGACCCAGTACTTC,CAIRSQGYRGQETQYF
TRBV11-1,many,TRBJ2-3,NA,TGTGCCAGCAGCTTAGCGCCCCTTGGGACTGGAACTAGCACAGATACGCAGTATTTT,CASSLAPLGTGTSTDTQYF
TRBV2,few,TRBJ2-7,TRBD2,TGTGCCAGCAGCGGCACCGGACTAGCGAGACCAACCTACGAGCAGTACTTC,CASSGTGLARPTYEQYF
TRBV18,NA,TRBJ2-7,NA,TGTGCCAGCTCACCACAGGGTGCCCTAAACTACGAGCAGTACTTC,CASSPQGALNYEQYF
TRBV4-3,NA,TRBJ2-2,NA,TGCGCCAGCAGCCAAGCCGGGACATTGAACACCGGGGAGCTGTTTTTT,CASSQAGTLNTGELFF
TRBV29-1,many,TRBJ2-1,NA,TGCAGCGTAATCCCTCGGCTGGTGAGCTACAATGAGCAGTTCTTC,CSVIPRLVSYNEQFF
TRBV4-3,many,TRBJ2-2,TRBD1,TGCGCCAGCAGCCATGACAGGGGTTGGACCGGGGAGCTGTTTTTT,CASSHDRGWTGELFF
TRBV5-6,many,TRBJ2-1,TRBD2,TGTGCCAGCAGTCGATTAGCGGGAGAGGTCCATGAGCAGTTCTTC,CASSRLAGEVHEQFF
TRBV30,NA,TRBJ1-4,NA,TGTGCCTGGAGTGGACAGAATAGCGAAAAACTGTTTTTT,CAWSGQNSEKLFF
TRBV20-1,many,TRBJ2-7,NA,TGCAGTGCTAGAGATCCACTAGCTGTGTCCTACGAGCAGTACTTC,CSARDPLAVSYEQYF
TRBV4-3,few,TRBJ2-7,NA,TGCGCCAGCAGCCGATCGACATTGGAAGGTTACGAGCAGTACTTC,CASSRSTLEGYEQYF
TRBV28,NA,TRBJ2-6,NA,TGTGCCAGCAGTTTATTCACAGGGACCTCTGGGGCCAACGTCCTGACTTTC,CASSLFTGTSGANVLTF
TRBV6-2/TRBV6-3,many,TRBJ1-5,TRBD1,TGTGCCAGCAGCCAAAGGACAGGGGGAAACCAGCCCCAGCATTTT,CASSQRTGGNQPQHF
TRBV29-1,many,TRBJ1-1,TRBD1,TGCAGCGTTGAGGGAAAGGGGACAGTCGAAGCTTTCTTT,CSVEGKGTVEAFF
TRBV9,NA,TRBJ1-6,NA,TGTGCCAGCAGCGGAGGGGATAACGATAATTCACCCCTCCACTTT,CASSGGDNDNSPLHF
TRBV10-3,many,TRBJ2-7,NA,TGTGCCATCAGTGAGAGGGGGGGCGAGCAGTACTTC,CAISERGGEQYF
TRBV20-1,many,TRBJ2-7,NA,TGCAGTGCTAGCGACAGGAGCTCCTACGAGCAGTACTTC,CSASDRSSYEQYF
TRBV20-1,few,TRBJ2-7,NA,TGCAGTGCTCTCGGGTCATTCGCCTACGAGCAGTACTTC,CSALGSFAYEQYF
TRBV12-3/TRBV12-4,few,TRBJ1-5,NA,TGTGCCAGCAGTTTATTGCGGGCTAGCAATCAGCCCCAGCATTTT,CASSLLRASNQPQHF
TRBV29-1,NA,TRBJ1-2,NA,TGCAGCGTGGCGATCCTCTATGGCTACACCTTC,CSVAILYGYTF
TRBV4-3,few,TRBJ2-7,TRBD2,TGCGCCAGCAGCCAAGATCCTTCTAGCGGCGAGCAGTACTTC,CASSQDPSSGEQYF
TRBV15,many,TRBJ2-7,TRBD2,TGTGCCACCAGCACCACCAGACTAGCGGGAGCTCACGAGCAGTACTTC,CATSTTRLAGAHEQYF
TRBV20-1,many,TRBJ1-4,TRBD1,TGCAGTGCTAGAGTACCGACAGGGGGCGAGGGAAAACTGTTTTTT,CSARVPTGGEGKLFF
TRBV20-1,once,TRBJ2-3,TRBD2,TGCTGTGCTAGGAGTTTTAGCGGGAGGGCCGGAACAGATACGCAGTATTTT,CCARSFSGRAGTDTQYF
TRBV19,few,TRBJ2-1,TRBD1,TGTGCCAGTAGTATGGGCAGGGGGCCTTACAATGAGCAGTTCTTC,CASSMGRGPYNEQFF
TRBV29-1,few,TRBJ2-3,NA,TGCAGCGTTGAGACGGCACCAGATACGCAGTATTTT,CSVETAPDTQYF
TRBV2,many,TRBJ2-1,NA,TGTGCCAGCAGTGAAAGTGTAGGGAAGAGCTCCTACAATGAGCAGTTCTTC,CASSESVGKSSYNEQFF
TRBV20-1,many,TRBJ2-1,NA,TGCAGTGCTAGCGGTTTGTTACGGCTAGGTGAGCAGTTCTTC,CSASGLLRLGEQFF